This TCR beta chain was recorded in a study of blood T cell repertoires in COVID-19. Germline CDR1 reads MNHEY; CDR2 reads SMNVEV (reference sequence). After removal of 3 bases from V and 7 bases from J, the junction contained 6 bases not matched to a gene. This CDR3 comprises 14 residues. Profiling relied on immunoSEQ multiplex PCR, and the TCRdb table lists in-frame clones only, not all of them. The sample includes about 130,000 clones, 79% seen only once; the top ten take 37%. Sequenced sample: peripheral blood. The V call is TRBV27, the J call TRBJ1-5; 7 bases line up with TRBD1. The TCR comes from a middle-aged man with active or convalescent COVID-19. The CDR3 sequence is CASSFREGAQPQHF. CDR3 DNA: TGTGCCAGCAGTTTCCGAGAGGGGGCCCAGCCCCAGCATTTT.